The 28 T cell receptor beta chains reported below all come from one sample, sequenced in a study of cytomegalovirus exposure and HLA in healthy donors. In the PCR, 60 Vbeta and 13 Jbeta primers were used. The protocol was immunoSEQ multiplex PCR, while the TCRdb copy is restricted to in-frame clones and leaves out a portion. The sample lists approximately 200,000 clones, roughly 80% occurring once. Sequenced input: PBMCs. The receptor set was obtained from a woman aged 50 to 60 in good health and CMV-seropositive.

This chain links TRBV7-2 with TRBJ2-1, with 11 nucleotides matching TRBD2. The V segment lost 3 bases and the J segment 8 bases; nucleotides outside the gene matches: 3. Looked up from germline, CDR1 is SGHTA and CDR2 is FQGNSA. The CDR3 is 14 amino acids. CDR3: CASSFSGGADEQFF. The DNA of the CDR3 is TGTGCCAGCAGCTTTAGCGGGGGGGCCGATGAGCAGTTCTTC.

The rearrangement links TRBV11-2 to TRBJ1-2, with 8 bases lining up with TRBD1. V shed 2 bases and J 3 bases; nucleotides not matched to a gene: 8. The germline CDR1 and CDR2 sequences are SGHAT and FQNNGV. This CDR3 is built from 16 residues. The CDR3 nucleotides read TGTGCCAGCAGCTTATCAGGGGGCAAATCCCACTATGGCTACACCTTC. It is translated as CASSLSGGKSHYGYTF.

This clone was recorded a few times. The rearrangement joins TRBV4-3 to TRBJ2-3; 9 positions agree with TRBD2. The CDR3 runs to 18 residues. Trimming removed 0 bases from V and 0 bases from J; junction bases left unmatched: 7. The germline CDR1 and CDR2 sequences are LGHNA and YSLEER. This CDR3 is CASSQDDKAGGSTDTQYF. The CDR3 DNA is TGCGCCAGCAGCCAAGATGATAAGGCGGGGGGGAGCACAGATACGCAGTATTTT.

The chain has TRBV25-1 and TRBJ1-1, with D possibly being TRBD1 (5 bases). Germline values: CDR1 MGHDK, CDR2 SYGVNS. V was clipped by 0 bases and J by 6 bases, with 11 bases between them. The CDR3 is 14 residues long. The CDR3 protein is CASSEYPGGAEAFF. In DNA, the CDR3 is TGTGCCAGCAGTGAATATCCGGGAGGGGCTGAAGCTTTCTTT.

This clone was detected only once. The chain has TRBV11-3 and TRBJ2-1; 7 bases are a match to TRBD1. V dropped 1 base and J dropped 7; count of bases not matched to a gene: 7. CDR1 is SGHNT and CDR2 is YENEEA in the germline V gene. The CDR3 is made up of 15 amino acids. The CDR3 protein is CASSLGRGRFNEQFF. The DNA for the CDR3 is TGTGCCAGCAGCTTAGGAAGGGGGCGATTTAATGAGCAGTTCTTC.

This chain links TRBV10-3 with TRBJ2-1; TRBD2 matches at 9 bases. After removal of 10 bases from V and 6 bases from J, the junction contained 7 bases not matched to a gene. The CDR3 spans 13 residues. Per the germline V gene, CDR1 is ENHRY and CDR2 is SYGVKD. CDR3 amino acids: CATEREVGNEQFF. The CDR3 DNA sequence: TGTGCCACCGAGCGGGAGGTGGGCAATGAGCAGTTCTTC.

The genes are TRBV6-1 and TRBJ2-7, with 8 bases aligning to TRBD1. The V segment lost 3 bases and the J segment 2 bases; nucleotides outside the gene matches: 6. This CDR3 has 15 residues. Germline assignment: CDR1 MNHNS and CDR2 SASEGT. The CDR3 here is CASSEWTGNAYEQYF. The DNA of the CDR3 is TGTGCCAGCAGTGAGTGGACAGGGAATGCCTACGAGCAGTACTTC.

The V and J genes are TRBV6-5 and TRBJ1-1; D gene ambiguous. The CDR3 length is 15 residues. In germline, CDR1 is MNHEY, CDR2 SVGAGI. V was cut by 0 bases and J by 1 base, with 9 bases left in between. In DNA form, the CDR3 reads TGTGCCAGCAGTTACTCGGGAGAGAGGAACACTGAAGCTTTCTTT. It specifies CASSYSGERNTEAFF.

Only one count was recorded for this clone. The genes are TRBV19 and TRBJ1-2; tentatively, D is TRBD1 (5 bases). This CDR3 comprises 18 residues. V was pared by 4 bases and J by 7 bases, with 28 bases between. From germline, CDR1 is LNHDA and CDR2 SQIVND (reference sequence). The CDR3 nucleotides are TGTGCCAGTAGTACCGCCCGGGGAGGGGCCGAGACGAGGTCTGGCTACACCTTC. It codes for CASSTARGGAETRSGYTF.

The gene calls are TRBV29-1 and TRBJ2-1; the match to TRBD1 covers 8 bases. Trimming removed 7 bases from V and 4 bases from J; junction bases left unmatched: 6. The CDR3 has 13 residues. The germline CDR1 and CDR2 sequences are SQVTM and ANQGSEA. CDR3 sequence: CSGHRGDYNEQFF. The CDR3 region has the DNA TGCAGCGGTCACAGGGGGGATTACAATGAGCAGTTCTTC.

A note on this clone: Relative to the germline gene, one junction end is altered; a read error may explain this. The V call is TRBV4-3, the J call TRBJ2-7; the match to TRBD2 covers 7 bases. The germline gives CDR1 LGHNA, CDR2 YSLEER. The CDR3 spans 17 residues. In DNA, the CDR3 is TGCGCCAGCAGCGCCTCGCCCGGGGAGGGCTCCTCCGACGAGCAGTACTTC. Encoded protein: CASSASPGEGSSDEQYF.

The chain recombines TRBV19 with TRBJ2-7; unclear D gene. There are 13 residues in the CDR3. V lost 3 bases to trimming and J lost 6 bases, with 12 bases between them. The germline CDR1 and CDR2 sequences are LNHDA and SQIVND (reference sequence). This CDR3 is CASSIGFGREQYF. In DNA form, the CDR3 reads TGTGCCAGTAGTATTGGGTTTGGGCGCGAGCAGTACTTC. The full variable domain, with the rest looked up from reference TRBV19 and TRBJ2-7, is DGGITQSPKYLFRKEGQNVTLSCEQNLNHDAMYWYRQDPGQGLRLIYYSQIVNDFQKGDIAEGYSVSREKKESFPLTVTSAQKNPTAFYLCASSIGFGREQYFGPGTRLTVT.

CDR3 loop: CASSTGTGDKRVNSPLHF. The CDR3 bases are TGCGCCAGCAGCACCGGTACAGGGGACAAGAGGGTTAATTCACCCCTCCACTTT. The chain employs TRBV5-1 and TRBJ1-6; 7 nucleotides agree with TRBD1. CDR1 and CDR2 from the germline V gene are SGHRS and YFSETQ. J gave up 6 bases and V 4 bases, and 16 bases lay outside the gene matches. This CDR3 region has 18 residues.

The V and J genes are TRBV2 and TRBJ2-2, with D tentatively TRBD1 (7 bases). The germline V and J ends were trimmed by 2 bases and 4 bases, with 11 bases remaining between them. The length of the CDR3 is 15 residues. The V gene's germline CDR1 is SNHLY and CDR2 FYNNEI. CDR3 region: CASSENRGGTGELFF. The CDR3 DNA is TGTGCCAGCAGTGAAAACAGGGGAGGCACCGGGGAGCTGTTTTTT.

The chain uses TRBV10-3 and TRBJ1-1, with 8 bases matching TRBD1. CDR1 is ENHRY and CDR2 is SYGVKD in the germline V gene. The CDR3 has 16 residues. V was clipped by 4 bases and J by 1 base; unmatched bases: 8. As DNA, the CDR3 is TGTGCCATCAGTGTCTGGGACAGGCGGCCGAACACTGAAGCTTTCTTT. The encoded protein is CAISVWDRRPNTEAFF.

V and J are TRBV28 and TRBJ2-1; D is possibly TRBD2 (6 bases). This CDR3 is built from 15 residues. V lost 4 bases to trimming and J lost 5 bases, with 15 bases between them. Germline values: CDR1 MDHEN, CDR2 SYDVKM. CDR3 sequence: CASSWITSPHNEQFF. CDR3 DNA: TGTGCCAGCAGTTGGATCACTAGCCCCCACAATGAGCAGTTCTTC.

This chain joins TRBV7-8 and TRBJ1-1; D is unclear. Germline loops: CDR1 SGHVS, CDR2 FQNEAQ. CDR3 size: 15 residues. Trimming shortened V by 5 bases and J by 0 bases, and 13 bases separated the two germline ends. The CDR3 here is CASSPRVAMNTEAFF. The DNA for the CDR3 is TGTGCCAGCAGCCCCCGGGTCGCCATGAACACTGAAGCTTTCTTT.

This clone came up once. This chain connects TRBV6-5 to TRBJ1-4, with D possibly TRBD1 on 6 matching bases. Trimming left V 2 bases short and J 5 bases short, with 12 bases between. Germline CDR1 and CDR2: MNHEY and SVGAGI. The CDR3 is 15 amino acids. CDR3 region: CASSYAQGGNEKLFF. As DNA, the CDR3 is TGTGCCAGCAGTTACGCACAGGGAGGGAATGAAAAACTGTTTTTT.

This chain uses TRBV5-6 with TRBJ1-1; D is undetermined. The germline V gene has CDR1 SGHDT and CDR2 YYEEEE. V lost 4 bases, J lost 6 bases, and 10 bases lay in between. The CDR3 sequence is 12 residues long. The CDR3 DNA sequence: TGTGCCAGCAGCCGGGAATGGGCTGAAGCTTTCTTT. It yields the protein CASSREWAEAFF.

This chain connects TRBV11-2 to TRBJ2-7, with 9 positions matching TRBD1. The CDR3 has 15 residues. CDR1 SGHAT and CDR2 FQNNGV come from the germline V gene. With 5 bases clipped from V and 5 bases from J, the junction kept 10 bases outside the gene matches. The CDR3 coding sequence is TGTGCCAGCAGCCTCCACCCCGGACAGGGGAACGAGCAGTACTTC. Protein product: CASSLHPGQGNEQYF.

The CDR3: CASSLPQGETQYF. The CDR3 DNA is TGTGCCAGCAGTCTGCCTCAGGGAGAGACCCAGTACTTC. The chain has TRBV28 and TRBJ2-5; tentative D call: TRBD1 (5 bases). The ends were cut back, 5 bases at V and 4 bases at J, with 11 bases in the middle. There are 13 residues in the CDR3. From germline, CDR1 is MDHEN and CDR2 SYDVKM.

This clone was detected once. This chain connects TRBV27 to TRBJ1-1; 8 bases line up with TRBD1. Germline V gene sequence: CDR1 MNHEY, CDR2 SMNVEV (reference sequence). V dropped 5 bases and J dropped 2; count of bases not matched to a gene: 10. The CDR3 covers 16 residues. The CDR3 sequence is CASSLGQGLFNTEAFF. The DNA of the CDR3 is TGTGCCAGCAGTCTAGGACAGGGACTCTTCAACACTGAAGCTTTCTTT.

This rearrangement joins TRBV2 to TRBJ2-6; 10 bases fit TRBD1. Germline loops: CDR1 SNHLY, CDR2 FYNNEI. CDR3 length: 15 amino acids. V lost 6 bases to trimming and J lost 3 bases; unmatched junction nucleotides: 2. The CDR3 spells CASSGTGVGANVLTF. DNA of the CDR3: TGTGCCAGCAGCGGGACAGGGGTTGGGGCCAACGTCCTGACTTTC.

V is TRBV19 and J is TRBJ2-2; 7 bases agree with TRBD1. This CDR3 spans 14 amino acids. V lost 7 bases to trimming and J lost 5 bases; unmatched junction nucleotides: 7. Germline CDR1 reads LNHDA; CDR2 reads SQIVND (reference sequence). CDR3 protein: CASNSQGVTGELFF. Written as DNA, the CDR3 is TGTGCCAGTAATAGTCAGGGGGTGACCGGGGAGCTGTTTTTT.

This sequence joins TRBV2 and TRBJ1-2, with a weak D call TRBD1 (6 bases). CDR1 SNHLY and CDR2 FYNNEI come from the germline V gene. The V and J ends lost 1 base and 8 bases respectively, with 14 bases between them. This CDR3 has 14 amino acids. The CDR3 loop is CASSEGTGFFGYTF. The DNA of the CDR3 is TGTGCCAGCAGTGAAGGTACAGGGTTTTTCGGCTACACCTTC.

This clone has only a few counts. The CDR3 loop is CATSPRDRRYQPQHF. The CDR3 DNA follows: TGTGCCACCAGCCCCCGGGACAGGCGATATCAGCCCCAGCATTTT. The chain is built from TRBV15 and TRBJ1-5, with TRBD1 matching 8 bases. This CDR3 contains 15 residues. Germline lookup yields CDR1 LNHNV and CDR2 YYDKDF (reference sequence). The trim removed 5 bases at V and 5 bases at J, leaving 8 bases unmatched. Full variable domain (missing parts from reference TRBV15 and TRBJ1-5): DAMVIQNPRYQVTQFGKPVTLSCSQTLNHNVMYWYQQKSSQAPKLLFHYYDKDFNNEADTPDNFQSRRPNTSFCFLDIRSPGLGDTAMYLCATSPRDRRYQPQHFGDGTRLSIL.

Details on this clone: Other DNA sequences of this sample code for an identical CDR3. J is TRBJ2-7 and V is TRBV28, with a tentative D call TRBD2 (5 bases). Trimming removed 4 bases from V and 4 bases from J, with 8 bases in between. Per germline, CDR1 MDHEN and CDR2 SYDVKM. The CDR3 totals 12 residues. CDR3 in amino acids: CASSSGIYEQYF. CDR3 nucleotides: TGTGCCAGCAGTTCCGGGATATACGAGCAGTACTTC.

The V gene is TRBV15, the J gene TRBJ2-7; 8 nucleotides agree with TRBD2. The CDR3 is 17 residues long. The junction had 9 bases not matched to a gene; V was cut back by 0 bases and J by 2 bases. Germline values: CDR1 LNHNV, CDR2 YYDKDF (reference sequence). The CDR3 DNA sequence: TGTGCCACCAGCAGAGATGTGGGGGTAGCGGGAACCTACGAGCAGTACTTC. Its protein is CATSRDVGVAGTYEQYF.